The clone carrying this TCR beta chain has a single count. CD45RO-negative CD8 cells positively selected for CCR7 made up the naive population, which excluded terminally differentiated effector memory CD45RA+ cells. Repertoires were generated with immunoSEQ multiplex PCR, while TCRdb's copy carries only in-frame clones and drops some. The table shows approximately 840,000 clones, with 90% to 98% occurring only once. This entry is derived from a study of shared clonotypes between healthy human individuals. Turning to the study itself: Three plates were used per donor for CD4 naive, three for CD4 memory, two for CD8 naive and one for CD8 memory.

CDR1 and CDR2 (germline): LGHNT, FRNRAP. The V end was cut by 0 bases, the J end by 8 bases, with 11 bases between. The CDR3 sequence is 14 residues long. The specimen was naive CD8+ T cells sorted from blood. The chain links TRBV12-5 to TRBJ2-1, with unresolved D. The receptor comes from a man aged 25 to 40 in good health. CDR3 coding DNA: TGTGCTAGTGGTTTGGTGGGGATTGGGGATGAGCAGTTCTTC. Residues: CASGLVGIGDEQFF.